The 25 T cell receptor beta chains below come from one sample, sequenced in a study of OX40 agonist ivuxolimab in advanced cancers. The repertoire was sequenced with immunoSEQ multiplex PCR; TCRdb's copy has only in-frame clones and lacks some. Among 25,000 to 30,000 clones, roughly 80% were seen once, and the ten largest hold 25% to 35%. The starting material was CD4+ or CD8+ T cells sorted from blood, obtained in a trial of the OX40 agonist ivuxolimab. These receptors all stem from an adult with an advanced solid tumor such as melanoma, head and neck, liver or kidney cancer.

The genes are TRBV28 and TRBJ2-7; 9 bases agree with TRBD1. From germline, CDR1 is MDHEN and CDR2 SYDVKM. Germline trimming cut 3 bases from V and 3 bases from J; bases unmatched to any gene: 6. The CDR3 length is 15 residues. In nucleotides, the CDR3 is TGTGCCAGCAGTTTGTGGCGACAGGGGGTCTACGAGCAGTACTTC. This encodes CASSLWRQGVYEQYF.

CDR3 sequence reads: CASSYLDGVSGNTIYF. Here the CDR3 DNA reads TGTGCCAGCAGCTATCTGGACGGAGTTTCTGGAAACACCATATATTTT. This chain links TRBV7-8 with TRBJ1-3; unclear D gene. CDR1 and CDR2 from the germline V gene are SGHVS and FQNEAQ. Trimming removed 4 bases at V and 1 base at J, with 14 bases between. This CDR3 is built from 16 residues. Variable domain in full (rest from reference TRBV7-8 and TRBJ1-3): GAGVSQSPRYKVAKRGQDVALRCDPISGHVSLFWYQQALGQGPEFLTYFQNEAQLDKSGLPSDRFFAERPEGSVSTLKIQRTQQEDSAVYLCASSYLDGVSGNTIYFGEGSWLTVV.

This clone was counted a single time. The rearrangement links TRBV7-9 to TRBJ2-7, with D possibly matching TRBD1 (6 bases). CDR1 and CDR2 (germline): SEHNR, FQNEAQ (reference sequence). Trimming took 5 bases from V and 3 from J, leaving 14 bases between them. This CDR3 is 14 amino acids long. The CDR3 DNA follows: TGTGCCAGCAGCCCCCGGGACAAAAACTACGAGCAGTACTTC. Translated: CASSPRDKNYEQYF.

CDR3 residues: CSVVGTSGSYEQYF. The CDR3 DNA is TGCAGCGTGGTGGGGACTAGCGGGAGCTACGAGCAGTACTTC. This chain links TRBV29-1 with TRBJ2-7; 14 nucleotides match TRBD2. CDR1 is SQVTM, CDR2 ANQGSEA, per germline. The ends lost 6 bases at V and 3 bases at J; junction bases unmatched: 4. The CDR3 loop spans 14 amino acids.

CDR3 amino acids: CASSQDVGAYEQYF. CDR3 DNA sequence: TGCGCCAGCAGCCAAGATGTCGGAGCGTACGAGCAGTACTTC. The V gene is TRBV4-1, the J gene TRBJ2-7; D is uncertain. This CDR3 is 14 amino acids long. V lost 0 bases and J lost 4, with 10 bases in between. Germline-derived CDR1 and CDR2 are MGHRA and YSYEKL.

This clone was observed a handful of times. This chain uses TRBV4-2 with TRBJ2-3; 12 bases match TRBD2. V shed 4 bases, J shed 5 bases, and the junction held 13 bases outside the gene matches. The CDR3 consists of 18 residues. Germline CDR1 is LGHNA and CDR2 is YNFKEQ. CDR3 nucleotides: TGTGCCAGCAGCCCGTCCCCTCTAGCGGGAGGGTGGGGAGATACGCAGTATTTT. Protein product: CASSPSPLAGGWGDTQYF.

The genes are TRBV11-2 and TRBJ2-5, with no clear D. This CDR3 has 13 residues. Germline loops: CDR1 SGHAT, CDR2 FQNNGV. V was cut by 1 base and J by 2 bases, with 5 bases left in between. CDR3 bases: TGTGCCAGCAGCTTAGGATGGCAAGAGACCCAGTACTTC. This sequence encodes CASSLGWQETQYF.

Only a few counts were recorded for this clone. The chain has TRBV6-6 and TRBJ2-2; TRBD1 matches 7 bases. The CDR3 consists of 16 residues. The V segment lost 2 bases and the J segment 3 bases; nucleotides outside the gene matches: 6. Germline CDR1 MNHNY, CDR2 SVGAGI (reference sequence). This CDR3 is CASSYLPDRDTGELFF. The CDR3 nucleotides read TGTGCCAGCAGTTACCTCCCCGACAGGGACACCGGGGAGCTGTTTTTT.

For the CDR3, the DNA is TGCAGCGTTGAAGATCCAGGGTACGAGCAGTACTTC. It is translated as CSVEDPGYEQYF. The chain links TRBV29-1 to TRBJ2-7, with D perhaps matching TRBD1 (5 bases). Germline CDR1 SQVTM, CDR2 ANQGSEA. This CDR3 contains 12 residues. V was clipped by 0 bases and J by 4 bases, with 7 bases between them.

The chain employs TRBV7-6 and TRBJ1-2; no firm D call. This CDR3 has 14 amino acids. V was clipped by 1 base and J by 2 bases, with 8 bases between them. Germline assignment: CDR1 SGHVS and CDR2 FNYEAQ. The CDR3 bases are TGTGCCAGCAGCTTAGGTGGCGGGAACTATGGCTACACCTTC. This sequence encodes CASSLGGGNYGYTF.

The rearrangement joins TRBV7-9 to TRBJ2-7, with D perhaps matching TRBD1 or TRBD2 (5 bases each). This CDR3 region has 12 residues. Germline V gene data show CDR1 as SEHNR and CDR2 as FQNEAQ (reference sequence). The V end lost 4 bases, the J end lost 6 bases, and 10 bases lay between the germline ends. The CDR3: CASSSGPSEQYF. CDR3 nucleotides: TGTGCCAGCAGCTCGGGACCCTCCGAGCAGTACTTC.

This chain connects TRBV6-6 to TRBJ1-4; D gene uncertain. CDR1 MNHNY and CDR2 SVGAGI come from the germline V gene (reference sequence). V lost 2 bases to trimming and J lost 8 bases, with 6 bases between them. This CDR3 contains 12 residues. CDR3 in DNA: TGTGCCAGCAGTTACGGCGGGGAAAAACTGTTTTTT. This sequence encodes CASSYGGEKLFF.

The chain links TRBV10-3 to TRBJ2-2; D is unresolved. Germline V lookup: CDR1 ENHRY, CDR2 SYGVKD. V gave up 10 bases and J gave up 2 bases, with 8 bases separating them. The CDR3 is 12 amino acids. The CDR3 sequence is CATADNTGELFF. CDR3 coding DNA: TGTGCCACCGCAGATAACACCGGGGAGCTGTTTTTT.

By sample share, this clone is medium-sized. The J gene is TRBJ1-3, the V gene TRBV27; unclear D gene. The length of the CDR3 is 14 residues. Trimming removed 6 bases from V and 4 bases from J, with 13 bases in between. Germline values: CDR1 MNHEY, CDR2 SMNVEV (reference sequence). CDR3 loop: CASSPSIRGNTIYF. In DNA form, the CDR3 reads TGTGCCAGCAGCCCATCGATTAGGGGAAACACCATATATTTT.

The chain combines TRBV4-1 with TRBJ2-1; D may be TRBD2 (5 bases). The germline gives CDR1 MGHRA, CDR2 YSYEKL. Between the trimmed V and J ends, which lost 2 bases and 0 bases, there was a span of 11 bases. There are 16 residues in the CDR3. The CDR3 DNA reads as TGCGCCAGCAGCCAAAAACTAGTATACTCCTACAATGAGCAGTTCTTC. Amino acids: CASSQKLVYSYNEQFF.

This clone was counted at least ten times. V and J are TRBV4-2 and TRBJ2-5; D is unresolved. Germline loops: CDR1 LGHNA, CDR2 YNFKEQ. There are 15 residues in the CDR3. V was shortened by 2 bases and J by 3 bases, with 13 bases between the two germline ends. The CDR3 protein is CASSQTSAGKETQYF. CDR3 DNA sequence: TGTGCCAGCAGCCAAACGTCGGCTGGGAAAGAGACCCAGTACTTC.

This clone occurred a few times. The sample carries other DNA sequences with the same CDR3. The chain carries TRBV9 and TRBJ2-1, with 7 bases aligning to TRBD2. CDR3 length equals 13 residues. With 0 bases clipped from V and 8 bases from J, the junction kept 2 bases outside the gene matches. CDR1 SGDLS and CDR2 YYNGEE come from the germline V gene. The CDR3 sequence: CASSVGGGDEQFF. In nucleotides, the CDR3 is TGTGCCAGCAGCGTAGGGGGAGGGGATGAGCAGTTCTTC.

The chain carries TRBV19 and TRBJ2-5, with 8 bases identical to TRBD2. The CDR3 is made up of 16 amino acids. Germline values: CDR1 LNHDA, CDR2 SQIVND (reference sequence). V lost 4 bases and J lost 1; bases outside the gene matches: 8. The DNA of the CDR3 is TGTGCCAGTAGTACAGCCCCACTAGCGGCCCAAGAGACCCAGTACTTC. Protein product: CASSTAPLAAQETQYF.

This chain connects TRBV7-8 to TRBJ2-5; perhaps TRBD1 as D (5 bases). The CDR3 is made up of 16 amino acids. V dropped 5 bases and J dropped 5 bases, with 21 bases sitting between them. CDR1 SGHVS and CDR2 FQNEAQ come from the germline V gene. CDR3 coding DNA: TGTGCCAGCAGCGAACTCCAGGGCCCCTCCCGGGAGACCCAGTACTTC. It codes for CASSELQGPSRETQYF.

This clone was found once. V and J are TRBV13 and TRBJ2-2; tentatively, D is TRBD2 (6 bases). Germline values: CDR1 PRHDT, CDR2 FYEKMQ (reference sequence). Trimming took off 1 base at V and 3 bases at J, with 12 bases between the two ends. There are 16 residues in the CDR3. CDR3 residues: CASSLVPSVDTGELFF. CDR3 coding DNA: TGTGCCAGCAGCTTAGTACCTAGCGTAGACACCGGGGAGCTGTTTTTT.

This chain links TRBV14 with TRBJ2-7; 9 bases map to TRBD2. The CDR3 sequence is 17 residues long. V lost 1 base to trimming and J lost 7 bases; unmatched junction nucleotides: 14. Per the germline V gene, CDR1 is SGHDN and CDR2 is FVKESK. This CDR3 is CASSQASRSGRLREQYF. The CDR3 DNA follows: TGTGCCAGCAGCCAAGCCTCTAGAAGCGGGAGGCTGCGGGAGCAGTACTTC.

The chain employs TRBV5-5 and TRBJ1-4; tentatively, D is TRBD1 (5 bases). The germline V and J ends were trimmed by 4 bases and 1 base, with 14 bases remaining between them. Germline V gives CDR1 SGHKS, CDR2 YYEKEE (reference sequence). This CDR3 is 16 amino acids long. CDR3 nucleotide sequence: TGTGCCAGCAGCGTCACACAGGTTCAAACTAATGAAAAACTGTTTTTT. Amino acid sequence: CASSVTQVQTNEKLFF. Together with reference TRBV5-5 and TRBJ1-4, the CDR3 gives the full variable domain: DAGVTQSPTHLIKTRGQQVTLRCSPISGHKSVSWYQQVLGQGPQFIFQYYEKEERGRGNFPDRFSARQFPNYSSELNVNALLLGDSALYLCASSVTQVQTNEKLFFGSGTQLSVL.

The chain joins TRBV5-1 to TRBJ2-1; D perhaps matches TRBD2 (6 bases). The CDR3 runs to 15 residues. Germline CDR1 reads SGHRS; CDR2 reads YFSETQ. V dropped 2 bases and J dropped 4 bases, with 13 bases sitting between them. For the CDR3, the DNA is TGCGCCAGCAGCTTCGGGGACTCGAGTTACAATGAGCAGTTCTTC. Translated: CASSFGDSSYNEQFF.

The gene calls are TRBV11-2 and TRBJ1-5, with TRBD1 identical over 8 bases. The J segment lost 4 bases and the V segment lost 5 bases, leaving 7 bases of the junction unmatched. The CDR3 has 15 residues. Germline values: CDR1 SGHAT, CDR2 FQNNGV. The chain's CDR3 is CASSARQGSNQPQHF. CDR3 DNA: TGTGCCAGCAGCGCCAGACAGGGGAGTAATCAGCCCCAGCATTTT.

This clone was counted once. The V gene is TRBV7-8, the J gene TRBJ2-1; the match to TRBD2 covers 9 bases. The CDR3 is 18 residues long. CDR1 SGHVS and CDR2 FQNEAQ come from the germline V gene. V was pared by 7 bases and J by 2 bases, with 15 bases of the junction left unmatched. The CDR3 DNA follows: TGTGCCAGCACCAACAAATCACCGGGACTAGCCCCCTACAATGAGCAGTTCTTC. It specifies CASTNKSPGLAPYNEQFF. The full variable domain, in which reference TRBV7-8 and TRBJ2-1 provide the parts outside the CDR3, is GAGVSQSPRYKVAKRGQDVALRCDPISGHVSLFWYQQALGQGPEFLTYFQNEAQLDKSGLPSDRFFAERPEGSVSTLKIQRTQQEDSAVYLCASTNKSPGLAPYNEQFFGPGTRLTVL.